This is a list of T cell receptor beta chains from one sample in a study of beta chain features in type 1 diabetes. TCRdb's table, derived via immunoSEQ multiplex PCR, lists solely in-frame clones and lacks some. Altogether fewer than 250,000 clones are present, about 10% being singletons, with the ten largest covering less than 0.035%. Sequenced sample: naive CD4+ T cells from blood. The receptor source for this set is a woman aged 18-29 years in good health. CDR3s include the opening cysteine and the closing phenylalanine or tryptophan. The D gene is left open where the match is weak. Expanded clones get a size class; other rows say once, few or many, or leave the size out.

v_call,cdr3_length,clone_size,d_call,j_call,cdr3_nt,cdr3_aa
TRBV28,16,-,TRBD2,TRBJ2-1,TGTGCCAGCAGTTTGATCTCGGGACTAGGTATTAATGAGCAGTTCTTC,CASSLISGLGINEQFF
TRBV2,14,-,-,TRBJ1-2,TGTGCCAGCAGTATCGACAGAACCGTCTATGGCTACACCTTC,CASSIDRTVYGYTF
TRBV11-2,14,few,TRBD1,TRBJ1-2,TGTGCCAGCAGCTTAGATGGGACAGTTAGCGGCTACACCTTC,CASSLDGTVSGYTF
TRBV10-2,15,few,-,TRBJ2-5,TGCGCCAGCAGGGGGCCCTGGGGGCGGCAAGAGACCCAGTACTTC,CASRGPWGRQETQYF
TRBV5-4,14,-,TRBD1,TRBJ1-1,TGTGCCAGCGAGAGGACAGGGATGAACACTGAAGCTTTCTTT,CASERTGMNTEAFF
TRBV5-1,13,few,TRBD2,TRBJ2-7,TGCGCCAGCAGCCCGGGACTAGCCAACGAGCAGTACTTC,CASSPGLANEQYF
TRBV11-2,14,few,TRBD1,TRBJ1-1,TGTGCCAGCAGCTCAAGACAGGGGGACACTGAAGCTTTCTTT,CASSSRQGDTEAFF
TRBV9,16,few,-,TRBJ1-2,TGTGCCAGCAGCGTAGGCGGTGTACTTACTAACTATGGCTACACCTTC,CASSVGGVLTNYGYTF
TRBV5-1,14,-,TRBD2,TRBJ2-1,TGCGCCAGCAGCTGGAGCGGGGGCTACAATGAGCAGTTCTTC,CASSWSGGYNEQFF
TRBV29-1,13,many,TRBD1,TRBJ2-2,TGCAGCGTTGGGACAGGGGACACCGGGGAGCTGTTTTTT,CSVGTGDTGELFF
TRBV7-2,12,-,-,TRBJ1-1,TGTGCCAGCAGCTTCCGGAACACTGAAGCTTTCTTT,CASSFRNTEAFF
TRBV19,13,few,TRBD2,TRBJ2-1,TGTGCCAGTCGCCTAGCGGGAGACAATGAGCAGTTCTTC,CASRLAGDNEQFF
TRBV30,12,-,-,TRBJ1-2,TGTGCCTGGAGTGGTCAGGGTGGGGGCTACACCTTC,CAWSGQGGGYTF
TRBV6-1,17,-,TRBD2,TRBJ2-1,TGTGCCAGCAGTGGGACTAGCGGGCTAAGCTCCTACAATGAGCAGTTCTTC,CASSGTSGLSSYNEQFF
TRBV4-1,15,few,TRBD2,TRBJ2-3,TGCGCCAGCAGGGGCGGGACTAGCCCCACAGATACGCAGTATTTT,CASRGGTSPTDTQYF
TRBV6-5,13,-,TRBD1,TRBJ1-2,TGTGCCAGCAGTCACAGGGGGGGCTATGGCTACACCTTC,CASSHRGGYGYTF
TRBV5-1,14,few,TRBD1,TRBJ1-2,TGCGCCAGCAGCTTACCGGGACAGGCCTATGGCTACACCTTC,CASSLPGQAYGYTF
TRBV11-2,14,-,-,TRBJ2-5,TGTGCCAGCAGCTTACCAGGGTTGATGAAGACCCAGTACTTC,CASSLPGLMKTQYF
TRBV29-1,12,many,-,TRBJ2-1,TGCAGCGTTGTACGGGGCTACAATGAGCAGTTCTTC,CSVVRGYNEQFF
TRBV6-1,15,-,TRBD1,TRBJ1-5,TGTGCCAGCAGCCCCATAACAACAGGGGGCCGGCCCCAGCATTTT,CASSPITTGGRPQHF
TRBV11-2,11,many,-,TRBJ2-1,TGTGCCAGCAGCTTAGCGGGGGAGCAGTTCTTC,CASSLAGEQFF
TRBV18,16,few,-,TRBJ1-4,TGTGCCAGCTCACCCTACGCAGGGGAAATCAATGAAAAACTGTTTTTT,CASSPYAGEINEKLFF
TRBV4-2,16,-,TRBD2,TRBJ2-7,TGTGCCAGCAGCCAAGGGAGACTAGCGGGAGCCCACGAGCAGTACTTC,CASSQGRLAGAHEQYF
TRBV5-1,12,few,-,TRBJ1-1,TGCGCCAGCAGGGAGGGAGTAACTGAAGCTTTCTTT,CASREGVTEAFF
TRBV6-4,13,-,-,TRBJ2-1,TGTGCCAGCAGTGACTCGTGGGGCGGCGAGCAGTTCTTC,CASSDSWGGEQFF
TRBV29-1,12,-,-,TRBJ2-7,TGCAGCGTTGTCCCCAATTCCTACGAGCAGTACTTC,CSVVPNSYEQYF
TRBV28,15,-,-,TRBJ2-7,TGTGCCAGCAGCCGAATTGGGATGGGGGGGCTACCCCAGTACTTC,CASSRIGMGGLPQYF
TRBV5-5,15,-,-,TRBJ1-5,TGTGCCAGCAGCCCTGAGGCAGTTAGCAATCAGCCCCAGCATTTT,CASSPEAVSNQPQHF
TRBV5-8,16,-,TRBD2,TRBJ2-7,TGTGCCAGCAGCTTGGGTCCAAGGACTAGCTTCCACGAGCAGTACTTC,CASSLGPRTSFHEQYF
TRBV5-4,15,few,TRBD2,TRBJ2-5,TGTGCCAGCAGCACAAGGACTAGCGGGGGTGAGACCCAGTACTTC,CASSTRTSGGETQYF
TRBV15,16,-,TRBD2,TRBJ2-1,TGTGCCACCAGCAGAGACCCCCGGACTAGTTCTTCTGAGCAGTTCTTC,CATSRDPRTSSSEQFF
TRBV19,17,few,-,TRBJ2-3,TGTGCCAGTACTAAAGCGTCGGCCTGGGTGGACACAGATACGCAGTATTTT,CASTKASAWVDTDTQYF
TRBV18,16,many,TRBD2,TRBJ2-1,TGTGCCAGCTCACCGCAAGGGACTAGCGGGCAAGATGAGCAGTTCTTC,CASSPQGTSGQDEQFF
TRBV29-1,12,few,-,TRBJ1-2,TGCAGCGTTGTCTCCCTCAACTATGGCTACACCTTC,CSVVSLNYGYTF
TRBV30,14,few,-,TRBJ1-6,TGTGCCTGGAGTGTCGACAGCCTGAATTCACCCCTCCACTTT,CAWSVDSLNSPLHF
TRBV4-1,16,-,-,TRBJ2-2,TGTGCCAGCAGCCAAGATCGGGGAAGGAACACCGGGGAGCTGTTTTTT,CASSQDRGRNTGELFF
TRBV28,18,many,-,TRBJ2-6,TGTGCCAGCAGCTCTGCCGGTGGCGGCGTCTCTGCTGCCAACGTCCTGACTTTC,CASSSAGGGVSAANVLTF
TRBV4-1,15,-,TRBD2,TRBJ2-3,TGCGCCAGCAGCCACCTAGCGGGAACACCAGATACGCAGTATTTT,CASSHLAGTPDTQYF
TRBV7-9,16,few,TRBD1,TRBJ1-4,TGTGCCAGCAGACCTCCGGGCGGGACAGGGGCAGGGAAACTGTTTTTT,CASRPPGGTGAGKLFF
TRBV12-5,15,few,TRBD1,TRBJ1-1,TGTGCTAGTGGTTTGGCCACAGGGGCGAACACTGAAGCTTTCTTT,CASGLATGANTEAFF
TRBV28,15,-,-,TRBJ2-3,TGTGCCAGCAGTCCCACGAGGGCTAGTGCAGATACGCAGTATTTT,CASSPTRASADTQYF
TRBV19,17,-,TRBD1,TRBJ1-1,TGTGCCAGTAGTGTGTTATTCAGGGGGCGACGGAACACTGAAGCTTTCTTT,CASSVLFRGRRNTEAFF
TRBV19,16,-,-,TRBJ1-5,TGTGCCAGTAGTATCAGGGACTACAGGAGCAATCAGCCCCAGCATTTT,CASSIRDYRSNQPQHF
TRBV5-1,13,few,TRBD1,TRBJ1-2,TGCGCCAGCAGCTTGGAGCCGGGACAGGGCTACACCTTC,CASSLEPGQGYTF
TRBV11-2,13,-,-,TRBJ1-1,TGTGCCAGCAGCTTCTCCCCGAACACTGAAGCTTTCTTT,CASSFSPNTEAFF
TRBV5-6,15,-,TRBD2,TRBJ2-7,TGTGCCAGCAGCTTGGCCACGGGAGGGCCTCGGGAGCAGTACTTC,CASSLATGGPREQYF